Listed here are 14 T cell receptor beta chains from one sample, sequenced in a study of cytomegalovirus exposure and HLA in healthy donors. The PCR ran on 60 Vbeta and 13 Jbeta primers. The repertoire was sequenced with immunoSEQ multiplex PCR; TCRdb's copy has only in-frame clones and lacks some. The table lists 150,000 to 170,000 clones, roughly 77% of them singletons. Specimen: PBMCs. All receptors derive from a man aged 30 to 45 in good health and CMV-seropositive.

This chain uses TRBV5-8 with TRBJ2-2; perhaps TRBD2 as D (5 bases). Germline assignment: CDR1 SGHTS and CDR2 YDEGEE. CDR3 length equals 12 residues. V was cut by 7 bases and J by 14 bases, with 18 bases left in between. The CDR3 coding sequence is TGTGCCAGCCAGCTTATGAGGGAAAGACTGTTTTTT. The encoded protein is CASQLMRERLFF. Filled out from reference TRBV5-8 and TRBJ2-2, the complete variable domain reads EAGVTQSPTHLIKTRGQQATLRCSPISGHTSVYWYQQALGLGLQFLLWYDEGEERNRGNFPPRFSGRQFPNYSSELNVNALELEDSALYLCASQLMRERLFFGEGSRLTVL.

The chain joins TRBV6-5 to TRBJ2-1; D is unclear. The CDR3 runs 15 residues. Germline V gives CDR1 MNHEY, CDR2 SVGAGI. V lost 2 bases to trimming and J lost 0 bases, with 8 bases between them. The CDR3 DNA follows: TGTGCCAGCAGTTACGTCTTGAGCTCCTACAATGAGCAGTTCTTC. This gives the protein CASSYVLSSYNEQFF.

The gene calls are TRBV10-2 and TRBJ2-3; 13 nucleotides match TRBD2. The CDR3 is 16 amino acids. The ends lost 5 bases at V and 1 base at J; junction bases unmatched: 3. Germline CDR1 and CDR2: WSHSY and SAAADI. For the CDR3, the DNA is TGCGCCAGCAGTCGAGGACTAGCGGGAGGCACAGATACGCAGTATTTT. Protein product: CASSRGLAGGTDTQYF.

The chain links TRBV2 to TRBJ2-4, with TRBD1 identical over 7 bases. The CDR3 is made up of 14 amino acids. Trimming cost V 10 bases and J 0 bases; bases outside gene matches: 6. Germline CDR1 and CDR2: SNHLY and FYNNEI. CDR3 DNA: TGTGCCACCCGGGACAGCTTAGCCAAAAACATTCAGTACTTC. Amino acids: CATRDSLAKNIQYF.

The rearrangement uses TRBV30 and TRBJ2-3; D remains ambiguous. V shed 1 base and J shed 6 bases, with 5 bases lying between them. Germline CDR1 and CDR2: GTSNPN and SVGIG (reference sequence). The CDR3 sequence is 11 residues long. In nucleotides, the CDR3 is TGTGCCTGGAGTGGCCGGGATACGCAGTATTTT. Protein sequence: CAWSGRDTQYF. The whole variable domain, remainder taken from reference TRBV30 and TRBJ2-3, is SQTIHQWPATLVQPVGSPLSLECTVEGTSNPNLYWYRQAAGRGLQLLFYSVGIGQISSEVPQNLSASRPQDRQFILSSKKLLLSDSGFYLCAWSGRDTQYFGPGTRLTVL.

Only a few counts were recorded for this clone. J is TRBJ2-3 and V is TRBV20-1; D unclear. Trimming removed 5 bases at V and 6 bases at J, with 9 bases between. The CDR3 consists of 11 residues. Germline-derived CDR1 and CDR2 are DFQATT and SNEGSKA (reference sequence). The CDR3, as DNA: TGCAGTGCTCCACACGCCGATACGCAGTATTTT. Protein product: CSAPHADTQYF.

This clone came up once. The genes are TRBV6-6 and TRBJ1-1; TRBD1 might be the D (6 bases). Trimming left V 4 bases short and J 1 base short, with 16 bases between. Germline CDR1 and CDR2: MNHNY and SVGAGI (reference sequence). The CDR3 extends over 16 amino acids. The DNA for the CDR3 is TGTGCCAGCAGTTCTAGACAGGTCTACGAGAACACTGAAGCTTTCTTT. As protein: CASSSRQVYENTEAFF.

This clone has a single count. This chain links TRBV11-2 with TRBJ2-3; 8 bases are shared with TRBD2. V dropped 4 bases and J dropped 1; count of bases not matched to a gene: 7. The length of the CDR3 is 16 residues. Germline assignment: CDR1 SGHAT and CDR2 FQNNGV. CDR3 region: CASSSQAGDRTDTQYF. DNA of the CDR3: TGTGCCAGCAGCTCACAAGCGGGGGACCGCACAGATACGCAGTATTTT.

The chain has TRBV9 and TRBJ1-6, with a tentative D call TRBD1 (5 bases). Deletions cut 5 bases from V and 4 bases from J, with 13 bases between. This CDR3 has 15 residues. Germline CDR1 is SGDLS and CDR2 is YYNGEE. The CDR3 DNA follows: TGTGCCAGCAGTTTGGGGGGACCATATAATTCACCCCTCCACTTT. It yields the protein CASSLGGPYNSPLHF.

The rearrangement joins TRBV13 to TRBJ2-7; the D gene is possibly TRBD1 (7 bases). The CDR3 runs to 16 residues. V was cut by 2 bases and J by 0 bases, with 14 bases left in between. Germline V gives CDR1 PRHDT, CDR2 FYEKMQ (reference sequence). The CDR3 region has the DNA TGTGCCAGCAGCTTACAGGGGGGTAAATCCTCCTACGAGCAGTACTTC. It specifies CASSLQGGKSSYEQYF.

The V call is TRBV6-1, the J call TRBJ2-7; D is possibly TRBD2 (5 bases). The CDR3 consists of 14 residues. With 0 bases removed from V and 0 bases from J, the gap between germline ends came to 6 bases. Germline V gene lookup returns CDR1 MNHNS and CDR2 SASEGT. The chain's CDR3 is CASSEAGSSYEQYF. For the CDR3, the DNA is TGTGCCAGCAGTGAAGCGGGGAGCTCCTACGAGCAGTACTTC.

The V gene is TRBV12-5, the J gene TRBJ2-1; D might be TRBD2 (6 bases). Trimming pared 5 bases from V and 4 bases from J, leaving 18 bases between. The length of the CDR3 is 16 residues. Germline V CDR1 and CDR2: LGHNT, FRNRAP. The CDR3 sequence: CASGLLLASSYNEQFF. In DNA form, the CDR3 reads TGTGCTAGTGGTCTCTTACTAGCTTCATCATACAATGAGCAGTTCTTC.

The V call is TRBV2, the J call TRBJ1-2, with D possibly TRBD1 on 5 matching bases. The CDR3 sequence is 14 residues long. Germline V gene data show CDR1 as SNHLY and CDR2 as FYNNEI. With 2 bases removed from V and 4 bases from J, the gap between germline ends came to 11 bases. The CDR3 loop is CASSEQGGTYGYTF. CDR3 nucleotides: TGTGCCAGCAGTGAACAGGGCGGAACCTATGGCTACACCTTC. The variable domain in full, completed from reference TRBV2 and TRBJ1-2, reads EPEVTQTPSHQVTQMGQEVILRCVPISNHLYFYWYRQILGQKVEFLVSFYNNEISEKSEIFDDQFSVERPDGSNFTLKIRSTKLEDSAMYFCASSEQGGTYGYTFGSGTRLTVV.

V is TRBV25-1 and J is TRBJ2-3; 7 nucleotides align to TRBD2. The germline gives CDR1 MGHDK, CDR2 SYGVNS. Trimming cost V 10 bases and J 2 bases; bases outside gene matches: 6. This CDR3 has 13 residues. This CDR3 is CATRGDLTDTQYF. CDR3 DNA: TGTGCCACACGGGGGGACCTCACAGATACGCAGTATTTT.